These 31 T cell receptor beta chains were sequenced from one sample in a study of cytotoxic CD8 clonotypes in ibrutinib-treated CLL (dated by TCRdb to the early 2020s). Library generation was performed with the immunoSEQ multiplex PCR assay. Sourced from immuneACCESS, this table was stored by TCRdb with only in-frame sequences that have V and J called. A share of the clones is absent; for the studies checked, an unresolved V gene accounts for under half, and the remainder has no known explanation. This sample gives roughly 250,000 clones in total; under 75% of them show up just once. The ten most abundant clones make up over 15% of the sample. The time point label for this specimen denotes: around 25 months on ibrutinib. The material was PBMCs, obtained after 24 months of ibrutinib treatment. These receptor sequences come from a human donor with chronic lymphocytic leukemia.

This chain connects TRBV6-5 to TRBJ1-2; a possible D gene is TRBD1 (5 bases). The germline V gene encodes CDR1 MNHEY and CDR2 SVGAGI. The length of the CDR3 is 12 residues. The V and J ends lost 5 bases and 14 bases respectively, with 18 bases between them. This CDR3 reads CASSRVDGGETF. The CDR3 DNA follows: TGTGCCAGCAGTCGGGTGGACGGGGGTGAGACCTTC.

J is TRBJ2-7 and V is TRBV5-1, with TRBD1 matching over 10 bases. The CDR3 sequence is 15 residues long. Trimming took 4 bases from V and 1 from J; bases not matched to a gene: 5. Germline V gene sequence: CDR1 SGHRS, CDR2 YFSETQ. The CDR3 loop is CASSGGDRGSYEQYF. CDR3 sequence (DNA): TGCGCCAGCAGCGGTGGGGACAGGGGTTCCTACGAGCAGTACTTC. The entire variable domain, with the rest obtained from reference TRBV5-1 and TRBJ2-7, is as follows: KAGVTQTPRYLIKTRGQQVTLSCSPISGHRSVSWYQQTPGQGLQFLFEYFSETQRNKGNFPGRFSGRQFSNSRSEMNVSTLELGDSALYLCASSGGDRGSYEQYFGPGTRLTVT.

The gene calls are TRBV5-1 and TRBJ2-5; D remains unclear. CDR1 and CDR2 (germline): SGHRS, YFSETQ. This CDR3 has 14 residues. V was shortened by 0 bases and J by 3 bases, with 9 bases between the two germline ends. Here the CDR3 DNA reads TGCGCCAGCAGCTTGGAGCGCCGGGAAGAGACCCAGTACTTC. Translation gives CASSLERREETQYF.

Worth noting for this clone: Other DNA variants within this sample encode the same CDR3. The rearrangement joins TRBV29-1 to TRBJ2-7; 9 positions match TRBD1. Germline V gives CDR1 SQVTM, CDR2 ANQGSEA. The CDR3 loop spans 13 amino acids. J was trimmed by 6 bases and V by 4 bases; bases with no gene match: 7. The chain's CDR3 is CSVVGDRESEQYF. Written as DNA, the CDR3 is TGCAGCGTTGTGGGGGACAGGGAGTCCGAGCAGTACTTC.

This clone was counted a single time. The chain combines TRBV10-3 with TRBJ2-3, with 7 bases aligning to TRBD1. With V trimmed by 10 bases and J by 3 bases, 13 bases remained unmatched. The length of the CDR3 is 15 residues. Germline-derived CDR1 and CDR2 are ENHRY and SYGVKD. The CDR3 coding sequence is TGTGCCACCCACCAGTCCGGGACAGAGACAGATACGCAGTATTTT. This translates into CATHQSGTETDTQYF.

The J gene is TRBJ1-2, the V gene TRBV12-5; D unclear. The CDR3 is 12 residues long. Germline assignment: CDR1 LGHNT and CDR2 FRNRAP. Trimming removed 6 bases from V and 1 base from J, with 6 bases in between. The CDR3 sequence is CASGSFNYGYTF. In DNA form, the CDR3 reads TGTGCTAGTGGCAGCTTTAACTATGGCTACACCTTC. The full variable domain, in which reference TRBV12-5 and TRBJ1-2 provide the parts outside the CDR3, is DARVTQTPRHKVTEMGQEVTMRCQPILGHNTVFWYRQTMMQGLELLAYFRNRAPLDDSGMPKDRFSAEMPDATLATLKIQPSEPRDSAVYFCASGSFNYGYTFGSGTRLTVV.

The rearrangement uses TRBV28 and TRBJ1-4, with 9 bases matching TRBD1. CDR1 and CDR2 (germline): MDHEN, SYDVKM. Trimming cost V 5 bases and J 1 base; bases outside gene matches: 14. The CDR3 spans 19 residues. The DNA for the CDR3 is TGTGCCAGCAGTCCCCAAGGGGACAGGGATTTGGTAACTAATGAAAAACTGTTTTTT. Its protein is CASSPQGDRDLVTNEKLFF.

This clone was detected only a few times. This rearrangement joins TRBV27 to TRBJ1-5; TRBD1 matches 9 bases. In germline, CDR1 is MNHEY, CDR2 SMNVEV (reference sequence). J lost 4 bases, V lost 6 bases, and 13 bases had no gene match. CDR3 length equals 17 residues. CDR3 amino acids: CASSQDPRTGANQPQHF. CDR3 in DNA: TGTGCCAGCAGCCAAGACCCGAGGACAGGGGCAAATCAGCCCCAGCATTTT.

This CDR3 is CASSDRLGSGSPDTQYF. The CDR3 DNA is TGTGCCAGCAGTGATCGTTTGGGTAGCGGGAGCCCAGATACGCAGTATTTT. This chain uses TRBV2 with TRBJ2-3; 9 positions agree with TRBD2. CDR1 is SNHLY and CDR2 is FYNNEI in the germline V gene. After removal of 3 bases from V and 4 bases from J, the junction contained 11 bases not matched to a gene. The CDR3 totals 17 residues.

Ten or more counts support this clone. This sequence joins TRBV19 and TRBJ2-2, with D possibly matching TRBD2 (5 bases). Trimming stripped 9 bases from V and 7 bases from J, with 12 bases between. Germline loops: CDR1 LNHDA, CDR2 SQIVND (reference sequence). This CDR3 has 12 amino acids. The CDR3 nucleotides read TGTGCCAGCGAGAGGGTGGACGGGGAGCTGTTTTTT. It codes for CASERVDGELFF.

As DNA, the CDR3 is TGCGCCAGCAGCCAAGTTTGGTTAGCGGGAGAGGATGAGCAGTTCTTC. This encodes CASSQVWLAGEDEQFF. The chain is built from TRBV4-3 and TRBJ2-1, with 9 bases matching TRBD2. The CDR3 length is 16 residues. Germline values: CDR1 LGHNA, CDR2 YSLEER. J gave up 8 bases and V 1 base, and 9 bases lay outside the gene matches.

The chain couples TRBV5-6 to TRBJ2-2; weak D call: TRBD2 (6 bases). The V gene's germline CDR1 is SGHDT and CDR2 YYEEEE. The CDR3 contains 17 residues. V gave up 4 bases and J gave up 0 bases, with 16 bases separating them. The CDR3 DNA sequence: TGTGCCAGCAGCCTCCCTAGTGGCGGGGCGAACACCGGGGAGCTGTTTTTT. Translation: CASSLPSGGANTGELFF.

This clone has just one count. The J gene is TRBJ1-5, the V gene TRBV28, with D possibly TRBD1 on 5 matching bases. CDR3 length: 15 amino acids. Germline CDR1 reads MDHEN; CDR2 reads SYDVKM. The germline V and J ends were trimmed by 7 bases and 6 bases, with 19 bases remaining between them. The CDR3 loop reads CASTIAQQGLQPQHF. In nucleotides, the CDR3 is TGTGCCAGCACCATAGCGCAGCAGGGACTTCAGCCCCAGCATTTT.

The chain employs TRBV10-3 and TRBJ2-7; 7 bases line up with TRBD2. Germline values: CDR1 ENHRY, CDR2 SYGVKD. V shed 5 bases, J shed 6 bases, and the junction held 16 bases outside the gene matches. The CDR3 covers 16 residues. The DNA for the CDR3 is TGTGCCATCAGTCCCACCTTGGCGGGAGACCAGCCCGAGCAGTACTTC. This gives the protein CAISPTLAGDQPEQYF.

The chain combines TRBV28 with TRBJ2-7; perhaps TRBD1 as D (6 bases). CDR3 length: 14 residues. Germline lookup yields CDR1 MDHEN and CDR2 SYDVKM. Trimming took 9 bases from V and 1 from J, leaving 16 bases between them. CDR3 region: CASSRGDLSYEQYF. CDR3 coding DNA: TGTGCCAGTTCCAGGGGAGATTTATCCTACGAGCAGTACTTC.

The rearrangement uses TRBV10-3 and TRBJ2-1; TRBD1 matches at 10 bases. CDR1 and CDR2 (germline): ENHRY, SYGVKD. Unmatched junction bases numbered 0, after V lost 2 bases and J lost 5 bases. This CDR3 has 14 amino acids. CDR3 sequence (DNA): TGTGCCATCAGTGAGGGACAGGGGGACAATGAGCAGTTCTTC. This codes for CAISEGQGDNEQFF.

This clone was counted only a few times. This chain joins TRBV7-3 and TRBJ2-1, with D perhaps matching TRBD2 (6 bases). The CDR3 is made up of 15 amino acids. Germline V gives CDR1 SGHTA, CDR2 FQGTGA. Deletions cut 0 bases from V and 4 bases from J, with 10 bases between. This chain's CDR3 is CASSLTGGGYNEQFF. In nucleotides, the CDR3 is TGTGCCAGCAGCTTAACCGGGGGTGGATACAATGAGCAGTTCTTC.

The chain employs TRBV6-5 and TRBJ2-7; TRBD2 matches 8 bases. Germline V gene lookup returns CDR1 MNHEY and CDR2 SVGAGI. V dropped 6 bases and J dropped 0; count of bases not matched to a gene: 7. This CDR3 region has 15 residues. The CDR3 coding sequence is TGTGCCAGCAGCCTACTAGCGGATAGCTCCTACGAGCAGTACTTC. It specifies CASSLLADSSYEQYF.

The chain joins TRBV5-4 to TRBJ2-3; 14 bases align to TRBD2. Trimming took 4 bases from V and 2 from J; bases not matched to a gene: 6. Germline CDR1 reads SGHNT; CDR2 reads YYREEE (reference sequence). This CDR3 region has 17 residues. CDR3: CASSVRLAGGPTDTQYF. DNA for the CDR3: TGTGCCAGCAGCGTCCGACTAGCGGGAGGGCCCACAGATACGCAGTATTTT.

The V call is TRBV2, the J call TRBJ1-5; possibly TRBD1 for D (6 bases). The germline V gene encodes CDR1 SNHLY and CDR2 FYNNEI. The CDR3 runs 18 residues. The germline V and J ends were trimmed by 5 bases and 1 base, with 21 bases remaining between them. CDR3 in amino acids: CASSPRSFRGGSNQPQHF. The CDR3 nucleotides are TGTGCCAGCAGTCCACGAAGTTTCCGAGGGGGAAGCAATCAGCCCCAGCATTTT. Using reference TRBV2 and TRBJ1-5 for the parts outside the CDR3, the full variable domain is EPEVTQTPSHQVTQMGQEVILRCVPISNHLYFYWYRQILGQKVEFLVSFYNNEISEKSEIFDDQFSVERPDGSNFTLKIRSTKLEDSAMYFCASSPRSFRGGSNQPQHFGDGTRLSIL.

CDR3 region: CASRRATDPISGANVLTF. CDR3 sequence (DNA): TGCGCCAGCAGACGAGCGACAGACCCCATCTCTGGGGCCAACGTCCTGACTTTC. The V call is TRBV23-1, the J call TRBJ2-6; TRBD1 is a possible D gene (5 bases). TRBV23-1 is filed as an ORF, its function uncertain. The CDR3 has 18 residues. V lost 6 bases, J lost 0 bases, and 18 bases lay in between.

The chain employs TRBV30 and TRBJ1-2; 9 bases are shared with TRBD1. This CDR3 has 15 amino acids. Germline V gene lookup returns CDR1 GTSNPN and CDR2 SVGIG (reference sequence). Trimming removed 1 base from V and 1 base from J; junction bases left unmatched: 4. CDR3 sequence: CAWSAGTGFNYGYTF. CDR3 nucleotides: TGTGCCTGGAGTGCGGGGACAGGGTTTAACTATGGCTACACCTTC.

This clone has just a few counts. The sample holds other DNA sequences that translate to the same CDR3. V usage is TRBV6-5 and J usage is TRBJ2-7; D is uncertain. Trimming shortened V by 0 bases and J by 6 bases, and 3 bases separated the two germline ends. The CDR3 loop spans 11 amino acids. CDR1 is MNHEY, CDR2 SVGAGI, per germline. CDR3 in DNA: TGTGCCAGCAGTTACTCCGGCGAGCAGTACTTC. Its translation is CASSYSGEQYF.

The chain joins TRBV6-5 to TRBJ2-7, with D possibly matching TRBD2 (5 bases). This CDR3 is built from 16 residues. Germline loops: CDR1 MNHEY, CDR2 SVGAGI. V was pared by 0 bases and J by 4 bases, with 16 bases between. The CDR3 region is CASSYSSPAETYEQYF. The CDR3 DNA follows: TGTGCCAGCAGTTACTCGAGTCCAGCGGAAACTTACGAGCAGTACTTC.

The V and J genes are TRBV2 and TRBJ1-1; no clear D. Germline values: CDR1 SNHLY, CDR2 FYNNEI. V was clipped by 10 bases and J by 1 base, with 13 bases between them. CDR3 length: 13 amino acids. The chain's CDR3 is CATRHLGNTEAFF. Here the CDR3 DNA reads TGTGCCACAAGACACCTAGGGAACACTGAAGCTTTCTTT. Drawing the rest from reference TRBV2 and TRBJ1-1, the complete variable domain is EPEVTQTPSHQVTQMGQEVILRCVPISNHLYFYWYRQILGQKVEFLVSFYNNEISEKSEIFDDQFSVERPDGSNFTLKIRSTKLEDSAMYFCATRHLGNTEAFFGQGTRLTVV.

The chain links TRBV4-2 to TRBJ1-5; D gene uncertain. V lost 0 bases and J lost 2, with 8 bases in between. The CDR3 loop spans 15 amino acids. Germline CDR1 LGHNA, CDR2 YNFKEQ. The DNA of the CDR3 is TGTGCCAGCAGCCAAGAGGGTGCCCGCAATCAGCCCCAGCATTTT. As protein: CASSQEGARNQPQHF.

This clone has more than one count but fewer than ten. This chain uses TRBV5-1 with TRBJ1-2; D is uncertain. CDR1 is SGHRS, CDR2 YFSETQ, per germline. Trimming left V 2 bases short and J 4 bases short, with 9 bases between. The CDR3 has 13 residues. The DNA for the CDR3 is TGCGCCAGCAGCTTTGGGCAGTCCTATGGCTACACCTTC. This gives the protein CASSFGQSYGYTF. Supplemented by reference TRBV5-1 and TRBJ1-2, the full variable domain reads KAGVTQTPRYLIKTRGQQVTLSCSPISGHRSVSWYQQTPGQGLQFLFEYFSETQRNKGNFPGRFSGRQFSNSRSEMNVSTLELGDSALYLCASSFGQSYGYTFGSGTRLTVV.

This chain joins TRBV6-5 and TRBJ2-7, with no clear D. With 6 bases removed from V and 2 bases from J, the gap between germline ends came to 11 bases. Looked up from germline, CDR1 is MNHEY and CDR2 is SVGAGI. The CDR3 runs to 13 residues. The CDR3 loop reads CASRAWETYEQYF. The CDR3 region has the DNA TGTGCCAGCAGGGCTTGGGAAACCTACGAGCAGTACTTC.

The chain uses TRBV4-2 and TRBJ1-5, with D perhaps matching TRBD1 (6 bases). This CDR3 spans 18 amino acids. Germline lookup yields CDR1 LGHNA and CDR2 YNFKEQ. Deletions cut 3 bases from V and 6 bases from J, with 24 bases between. DNA for the CDR3: TGTGCCAGCAGCCACCTCCAAGGGAGGGGGGGCGGCTTTCAGCCCCAGCATTTT. This encodes CASSHLQGRGGGFQPQHF.

Only a few counts were recorded for this clone. The chain uses TRBV27 and TRBJ2-3; D gene unclear. V gave up 3 bases and J gave up 6 bases, with 13 bases separating them. CDR1 and CDR2 (germline): MNHEY, SMNVEV (reference sequence). The CDR3 loop spans 14 amino acids. Here the CDR3 reads CASSFDVGGDTQYF. Here the CDR3 DNA reads TGTGCCAGCAGTTTCGATGTTGGTGGGGATACGCAGTATTTT.

In this sample, this clone turned up a few times. CDR3 coding DNA: TGTGCCAGTACTTCAAGCTCCTACAATGAGCAGTTCTTC. This gives the protein CASTSSSYNEQFF. This chain connects TRBV2 to TRBJ2-1; D is undetermined. The CDR3 is 13 residues long. Deletions cut 9 bases from V and 0 bases from J, with 9 bases between. Germline lookup yields CDR1 SNHLY and CDR2 FYNNEI. The full variable domain, rest sourced from reference TRBV2 and TRBJ2-1, is EPEVTQTPSHQVTQMGQEVILRCVPISNHLYFYWYRQILGQKVEFLVSFYNNEISEKSEIFDDQFSVERPDGSNFTLKIRSTKLEDSAMYFCASTSSSYNEQFFGPGTRLTVL.